One and the same sample provided the 14 T cell receptor beta chains below, sequenced in a study of patients and donors after allogeneic stem cell transplantation. TCRdb passed the RT-PCR reads through MiXCR, listing each CDR3 protein once. The data contain 410,000 or so distinct CDR3 sequences, roughly 17% of them seen just once; the ten biggest clones take up 7.2%. The material sequenced was blood, either unsorted or a sorted T cell fraction (not recorded which). The source of these receptors is a human donor who was either an allogeneic HSCT recipient or a stem cell or donor lymphocyte infusion donor (not recorded which). It is not recorded whose cells these are; they may come from a transplant donor.

Only a few counts were recorded for this clonotype. The CDR3 protein is CSARDLTGRAQPQHF. The CDR3 coding sequence is TGCAGTGCTAGAGATCTGACAGGCCGTGCTCAGCCCCAGCATTTT. The chain has TRBV20-1 and TRBJ1-5; D is possibly TRBD1 (6 bases). V was cut by 0 bases and J by 6 bases, with 15 bases left in between. Germline V gene lookup returns CDR1 DFQATT and CDR2 SNEGSKA (reference sequence). The CDR3 contains 15 residues.

The chain has TRBV11-3 and TRBJ1-2, with 9 bases that match TRBD1. Germline trimming cut 10 bases from V and 8 bases from J; bases unmatched to any gene: 17. The CDR3 extends over 15 amino acids. Germline V gene sequence: CDR1 SGHNT, CDR2 YENEEA. In DNA, the CDR3 is TGTGCCACCTCCCGGGACAGGGAAGTTTGTAAGGGCTACACCTTC. Translated, it gives CATSRDREVCKGYTF.

The sample holds a few counts of this clonotype. This chain links TRBV3-1 with TRBJ2-7, with 10 bases fitting TRBD2. The V segment lost 0 bases and the J segment 6 bases; nucleotides outside the gene matches: 8. The germline CDR1 and CDR2 sequences are LGHDT and YNNKEL (reference sequence). This CDR3 is 16 amino acids long. DNA of the CDR3: TGTGCCAGCAGCCAAGATCTTGGACTAGCGGAGAGCGAGCAGTACTTC. It encodes CASSQDLGLAESEQYF.

The chain is built from TRBV25-1 and TRBJ2-5; TRBD2 might be the D (6 bases). V was cut by 4 bases and J by 2 bases, with 14 bases left in between. Germline lookup yields CDR1 MGHDK and CDR2 SYGVNS. The CDR3 sequence is 15 residues long. DNA for the CDR3: TGTGCCAGCAGTGCTCCGTACGGGAGTCAAGAGACCCAGTACTTC. Translated, it gives CASSAPYGSQETQYF.

This clonotype was seen many times. The V gene is TRBV7-6, the J gene TRBJ2-2; 11 bases match TRBD1. Germline CDR1 and CDR2: SGHVS and FNYEAQ. The length of the CDR3 is 17 residues. The ends lost 6 bases at V and 7 bases at J; junction bases unmatched: 13. The CDR3 DNA follows: TGTGCCAGCAGGATGACCGGGACAGGGGGGATTGGCGGGGAGCTGTTTTTT. Its translation: CASRMTGTGGIGGELFF.

This chain joins TRBV7-9 and TRBJ1-1, with a weak D call TRBD1 (6 bases). V shed 4 bases and J shed 0 bases, with 12 bases lying between them. CDR1 is SEHNR, CDR2 FQNEAQ, per germline (reference sequence). The CDR3 runs to 15 residues. This CDR3 reads CASSYRGTLNTEAFF. CDR3 sequence (DNA): TGTGCCAGCAGCTATAGGGGGACTTTGAACACTGAAGCTTTCTTT.

J is TRBJ2-7 and V is TRBV16, with D possibly matching TRBD1 (5 bases). This CDR3 spans 14 amino acids. The germline V and J ends were trimmed by 5 bases and 2 bases, with 13 bases remaining between them. Germline V CDR1 and CDR2: KGHSY, FQNENV. The CDR3 region has the DNA TGTGCCAGCAGCTGGACCGCGACAGCCTACGAGCAGTACTTC. This translates into CASSWTATAYEQYF.

CDR3 loop: CSVNRLADSTDTQYF. CDR3 sequence (DNA): TGCAGCGTTAACCGACTAGCGGATAGCACAGATACGCAGTATTTT. The chain carries TRBV29-1 and TRBJ2-3; TRBD2 matches at 9 bases. Trimming at V came to 5 bases and at J to 0 bases, leaving 6 bases not matched to a gene. Germline V gene data show CDR1 as SQVTM and CDR2 as ANQGSEA. The CDR3 is made up of 15 amino acids.

This clonotype has a count of ten or more. The gene calls are TRBV12-3 or TRBV12-4 and TRBJ1-2; no clear D gene. CDR3 length: 12 residues. V lost 5 bases and J lost 8, with 12 bases in between. The CDR3 sequence: CASSPPAGGYTF. In nucleotides, the CDR3 is TGTGCCAGCAGTCCCCCCGCGGGAGGCTACACCTTC.

Only a few counts were recorded for this clonotype. The gene calls are TRBV2 and TRBJ2-4; possibly TRBD2 for D (5 bases). CDR1 and CDR2 from the germline V gene are SNHLY and FYNNEI. The CDR3 is made up of 17 amino acids. Trimming shortened V by 2 bases and J by 0 bases, and 14 bases separated the two germline ends. In nucleotides, the CDR3 is TGTGCCAGCAGTGAACGCGGAGGAATACTAGCCAAAAACATTCAGTACTTC. As protein: CASSERGGILAKNIQYF.

A few counts support this clonotype. The chain carries TRBV7-9 and TRBJ2-7, with D hard to call. CDR1 is SEHNR and CDR2 is FQNEAQ in the germline V gene (reference sequence). V lost 1 base, J lost 4 bases, and 14 bases lay in between. The CDR3 spans 15 residues. CDR3 DNA sequence: TGTGCCAGCAGCTTAGGAGGTGGTCCCGTTTACGAGCAGTACTTC. This sequence encodes CASSLGGGPVYEQYF.

The J gene is TRBJ2-2, the V gene TRBV2; D is undetermined. CDR1 and CDR2 from the germline V gene are SNHLY and FYNNEI. This CDR3 has 14 residues. V was pared by 6 bases and J by 4 bases, with 12 bases between. The CDR3 coding sequence is TGTGCCAGCAGGACCGGGCGGACCACCGGGGAGCTGTTTTTT. This codes for CASRTGRTTGELFF.

This chain connects TRBV12-3 or TRBV12-4 to TRBJ1-1, with D unresolved. CDR3 length: 13 residues. Trimming pared 3 bases from V and 5 bases from J, leaving 10 bases between. The CDR3 coding sequence is TGTGCCAGCAGTTTGTCGGAGTGGACTGAAGCTTTCTTT. Residues: CASSLSEWTEAFF.

This clonotype has a handful of counts. The chain links TRBV20-1 to TRBJ1-3; tentatively, D is TRBD1 (5 bases). Per germline, CDR1 DFQATT and CDR2 SNEGSKA (reference sequence). The CDR3 is 14 amino acids. The V end lost 7 bases, the J end lost 0 bases, and 13 bases lay between the germline ends. The CDR3 loop reads CSVLGTSSGNTIYF. DNA of the CDR3: TGCAGTGTCCTCGGGACTAGCTCTGGAAACACCATATATTTT.